This T cell receptor (beta chain) was observed in a study of shared clonotypes between healthy human individuals (dated by TCRdb to 2018 to 2020). Context from the whole study: A couple of women and a few men aged 18 to 49 years were included in the cohort. Per donor, three plates each were used for CD4 naive and CD4 memory, two for CD8 naive, and one for CD8 memory. To estimate repertoire size and how much clonotype sharing occurs between individuals, the study deeply sequenced the blood TCR repertoires of about five healthy adults. Libraries were prepared and TCR repertoires were sequenced by different laboratories using diverse techniques, in order to increase sequencing depth and limit assay-specific biases. Per donor, leukapheresis produced somewhere between about 0.9 and 9.5 billion PBMCs.

Note on this clone: Its antigen is unknown. No base quality information exists; no much larger clone differs at one position.

Donors were healthy HIV-negative adults with no recently reported acute infections or vaccinations. Every donor was a Caucasian adult residing in Nashville, Tennessee, USA. CD8 memory samples consisted of magnetically selected CD45RO+ cells combined with CCR7-negative CD45RA+ effector memory (TemRA) cells. After blood collection by leukapheresis, PBMCs were isolated using Ficoll-Histopaque density gradient centrifugation and then cryopreserved in the vapor phase of liquid nitrogen. Analytical flow cytometry was used to check the purity and quantity of each magnetically sorted T cell population. From each sorted fraction, genomic DNA was isolated and quantified by UV absorbance on a Nanodrop 2000c. The CDR3 runs 12 residues from the cysteine to the phenylalanine. Here the CDR3 DNA is all that survives: 36 bases in frame from base 1. The CDR1 and CDR2 encoded by the germline V gene are SQVTM and ANQGSEA.

Summary of the overall study and its limitations: Because the study included only a small number of donors, the genetic and exposure-history diversity represented was limited. Pairwise subsampling indicated that sequencing depth was expected to affect the degree of clonotype sharing among donors. Across a few donors, about 5.2% of naive CD4, roughly 3.5% of naive CD8, under 2.5% of memory CD4, and approximately 0.42% of memory CD8 clonotypes were shared. Compared with non-shared clonotypes, clonotypes shared by all four sorted-subset donors had higher generation probabilities. Only blood was sampled, and tissue TCR repertoires likely differ from those in blood. Incomplete sequencing was indicated by rarefaction of sorted-subset datasets, despite the large sequencing depth. Naive subsets generally had larger estimated clonotype richness than memory subsets.

Using the deep immunoSEQ assay, multiplex PCR amplified TCR CDR3 regions from genomic DNA. For each cell subset, the extracted genomic DNA was distributed evenly across all wells of several immunoSEQ 96-well plates, and each plate served as one replicate. For sorted subsets, about 200 ng genomic DNA, equal to tens of thousands of T cell genomes, was loaded into each replicate PCR. Purified libraries were quantified with a Qubit 3.0 fluorometer, sized on a Bioanalyzer 2100, and re-quantified with the KAPA Library Quantification kit. A separate single-read 150-cycle Illumina NextSeq 550 flow cell was used to sequence each immunoSEQ 96-well plate. The authors processed their data as follows. Because only junctional sequences without quality scores were contained in the immunoSEQ output, filtering matching that applied to full-length reads could not be performed. To assign V/J genes and CDR3, sequences were annotated against IMGT germline references using PyIR, a Python wrapper for IgBLAST v1.9. Reads were removed for weak V/J assignments (E-value above 1e-6), missing CDR3, stop codons, out-of-frame junctions, or ambiguous translated residues. V3J clonotypes were defined by identical inferred V gene, J gene, and CDR3 amino acid sequence. To compute the percentage overlap between repertoires, the number of shared unique clonotypes was divided by the size of the smaller repertoire. RTK rarefaction, the Chao1 estimator, and Recon v2.1 estimates of unobserved clonotypes were used to assess repertoire richness. Generation probabilities were computed with OLGA for all TCRbeta clonotypes obtained by the gDNA method from four donors. TCRdb took over this immuneACCESS table, retaining in-frame rearrangements with V and J assigned. Such tables are incomplete; in checked studies, under half of the missing clones stem from an unresolved V gene, and the remainder is unexplained. That table is the source of V, J and clone size, and D and trimming were worked out from the DNA. In this sample the table shows approximately 92,000 clones, 60% to 70% of which occur a single time. Of the sample, approximately 50% falls within the top ten clones.

The sample was memory CD8+ T cells sorted from blood. The intended sense of this specimen's cell subset or site label: CD45RO+ cells pooled with CCR7-negative TemRA cells. The rearrangement joined TRBV29-1 to TRBJ1-1, with the D gene call left open. The clonotype comes from a man aged 25-40 years in good health. This receptor carries the CDR3 CSFYPANTEAFF. The DNA is as follows: TGCAGTTTCTATCCAGCGAACACTGAAGCTTTCTTT.